Below, 9 T cell receptor beta chains from the same sample are listed, as sequenced in a study of blood T cells in healthy people across ages. For the second PCR, which ran for about 7 to 11 cycles, a sample-barcoded 5' primer and a J-beta primer mix were used. TCRdb reprocessed the 5' RACE reads via MiXCR and lists one record per CDR3 protein. The repertoire has hundreds of thousands of distinct CDR3 sequences, less than 45% of them found once; the top ten carry around 30%. The sequencing input was blood. All receptors derive from a man older than 75 in good health.

The chain joins TRBV9 to TRBJ2-7; 8 bases align to TRBD2. Germline trimming cut 0 bases from V and 1 base from J; bases unmatched to any gene: 12. The CDR3 is 18 residues long. CDR1 is SGDLS, CDR2 YYNGEE, per germline. The CDR3 DNA is TGTGCCAGCAGCGTAGGGGTCCTCACTAGCGGACCTTCCTACGAGCAGTACTTC. This translates into CASSVGVLTSGPSYEQYF.

This clonotype has just a few counts. This may be a read error, as it is one base from a much larger clone. This chain links TRBV28 with TRBJ1-1; D ambiguous. Germline CDR1 reads MDHEN; CDR2 reads SYDVKM. V was shortened by 5 bases and J by 1 base, with 14 bases between the two germline ends. This CDR3 is 15 amino acids long. The CDR3 DNA is TGTGCCAGCAGTCCCATTGCGAGCGGGAACACTGAAGCTTTCTTT. Protein sequence: CASSPIASGNTEAFF.

In this sample, this clonotype turned up a few times. The chain employs TRBV6-5 and TRBJ2-5; a possible D gene is TRBD2 (6 bases). V lost 7 bases and J 5 bases, leaving 17 bases between the germline ends. The CDR3 spans 14 residues. Germline V gene data show CDR1 as MNHEY and CDR2 as SVGAGI. This chain's CDR3 is CASNRGTAGETQYF. Written as DNA, the CDR3 is TGTGCCAGCAATCGGGGCACCGCGGGGGAGACCCAGTACTTC.

This clonotype was counted a few times. One end of the junction does not line up with germline, which may come from a read error. In nucleotides, the CDR3 is TGTGCCAGACAAACGGGACCGCAAGGGACCCAGTACTTC. This encodes CARQTGPQGTQYF. The V call is TRBV2, the J call TRBJ2-5; perhaps D is TRBD1 or TRBD2 (5 bases each). This CDR3 comprises 13 residues. Germline V gives CDR1 SNHLY, CDR2 FYNNEI. Combining the CDR3 with reference TRBV2 and TRBJ2-5 gives the whole variable domain EPEVTQTPSHQVTQMGQEVILRCVPISNHLYFYWYRQILGQKVEFLVSFYNNEISEKSEIFDDQFSVERPDGSNFTLKIRSTKLEDSAMYFCARQTGPQGTQYFGPGTRLLVL.

This clonotype was detected only once. The chain carries TRBV27 and TRBJ2-2; 7 nucleotides agree with TRBD1. CDR3 length: 15 amino acids. Germline trimming cut 6 bases from V and 5 bases from J; bases unmatched to any gene: 9. CDR1 is MNHEY and CDR2 is SMNVEV in the germline V gene (reference sequence). CDR3 coding DNA: TGTGCCAGCAGGGGACAGAGCCACGTTACCGGGGAGCTGTTTTTT. Amino acids: CASRGQSHVTGELFF.

In regard to this clonotype: A read error may produce the germline difference seen at one junction end. The CDR3: CASSSGPNKAEAQYF. The CDR3 DNA reads TGTGCCAGCAGCTCAGGTCCAAACAAAGCAGAGGCCCAGTACTTC. The J gene is TRBJ2-5, the V gene TRBV5-5, with unresolved D. The CDR3 spans 15 residues. Germline V CDR1 and CDR2: SGHKS, YYEKEE (reference sequence).

The CDR3 region is CASRTQGARNQPQHF. The CDR3 nucleotides read TGTGCCAGCCGAACCCAGGGGGCTCGGAATCAGCCCCAGCATTTT. The V gene is TRBV6-1, the J gene TRBJ1-5; 8 positions agree with TRBD1. The CDR3 totals 15 residues. The germline gives CDR1 MNHNS, CDR2 SASEGT. V lost 8 bases to trimming and J lost 4 bases; unmatched junction nucleotides: 10.

The gene calls are TRBV7-9 and TRBJ1-1, with D perhaps matching TRBD1 (6 bases). The germline V gene encodes CDR1 SEHNR and CDR2 FQNEAQ (reference sequence). Trimming took off 1 base at V and 10 bases at J, with 10 bases between the two ends. The CDR3 loop spans 12 amino acids. The CDR3 loop reads CASSLEWGRAFF. CDR3 nucleotide sequence: TGTGCCAGCAGCTTAGAATGGGGGCGAGCTTTCTTT.

This clonotype turned up a few times. The chain combines TRBV12-3 or TRBV12-4 with TRBJ2-7; a possible D gene is TRBD2 (5 bases). Deletions cut 6 bases from V and 3 bases from J, with 12 bases between. This CDR3 spans 13 amino acids. This CDR3 is CASSPGNRYEQYF. The CDR3 DNA sequence: TGTGCCAGCAGCCCCGGGAACCGCTACGAGCAGTACTTC.